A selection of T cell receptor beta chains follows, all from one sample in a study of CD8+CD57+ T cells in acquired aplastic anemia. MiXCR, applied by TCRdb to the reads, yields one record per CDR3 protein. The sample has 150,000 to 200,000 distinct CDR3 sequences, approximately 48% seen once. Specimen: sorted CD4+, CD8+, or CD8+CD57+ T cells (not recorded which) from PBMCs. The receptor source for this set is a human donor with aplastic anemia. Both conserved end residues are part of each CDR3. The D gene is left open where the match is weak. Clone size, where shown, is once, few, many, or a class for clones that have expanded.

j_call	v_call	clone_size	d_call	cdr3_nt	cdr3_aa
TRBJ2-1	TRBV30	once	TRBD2	TGTGCCCGCCAACTAGCGGGAGGGCGCGAGCAGTTCTTC	CARQLAGGREQFF
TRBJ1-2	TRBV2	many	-	TGTGCCAGCCGGGTTCGGGTAAATGGCTACACCTTC	CASRVRVNGYTF
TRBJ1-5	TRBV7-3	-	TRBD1	TGTGCCAGCAGCTCCCGGTGGACAGGGGAGAGCCAGCCCCAGCATTTT	CASSSRWTGESQPQHF
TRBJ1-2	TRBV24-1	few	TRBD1	TGTGCCACCAGTGGTTTGACAGGGCCTAACTATGGCTACACCTTC	CATSGLTGPNYGYTF
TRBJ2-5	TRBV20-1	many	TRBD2	TGCAGTGCGACCCGACTAGCGGGGGTACTACAAGAGACCCAGTACTTC	CSATRLAGVLQETQYF
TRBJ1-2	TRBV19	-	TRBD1	TGTGCCAGTAGTGTCGGGACAGTATATGGCTACACCTTC	CASSVGTVYGYTF
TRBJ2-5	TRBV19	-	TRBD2	TGTGCCAGTAGTATCGGTCTAGCGGGAGAGGAGACCCAGTACTTC	CASSIGLAGEETQYF
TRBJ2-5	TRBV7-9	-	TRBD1	TGTGCCAGCAGCGGGACAGGGGGAGCTTCCGAGACCCAGTACTTC	CASSGTGGASETQYF
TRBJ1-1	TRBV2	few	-	TGTGCCAGCAGTGCCTTACAGGCAAACACTGAAGCTTTCTTT	CASSALQANTEAFF
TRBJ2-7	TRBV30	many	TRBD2	TGTGCCTGCTTGTCCAGCGGGAGGGGGGAGCAGTACTTC	CACLSSGRGEQYF
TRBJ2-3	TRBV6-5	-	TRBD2	TGTGCCAGCAGTTTGGGACTAGCGGCGAGCACAGATACGCAGTATTTT	CASSLGLAASTDTQYF
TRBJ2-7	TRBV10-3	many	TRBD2	TGTGCCATCAGTGACCCCCTCGGGGGTAGCGGGAGAGACGAGCAGTACTTC	CAISDPLGGSGRDEQYF
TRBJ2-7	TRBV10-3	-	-	TGTGCCATCAGTGAAAGTGGGCAGCAGACCTACGAGCAGTACTTC	CAISESGQQTYEQYF
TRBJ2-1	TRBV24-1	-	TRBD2	TGTGCCACCAGTGATTCGGTGACTAGCGGAACATTCGATGAGCAGTTCTTC	CATSDSVTSGTFDEQFF
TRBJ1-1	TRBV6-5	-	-	TGTGCCAGCAGTTACCAAATACGGCCGCCAAACACTGAAGCTTTCTTT	CASSYQIRPPNTEAFF
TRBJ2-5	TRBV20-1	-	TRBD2	TGCAGTGCTACTCCACTAGCGGGAGAGGTGGAGACCCAGTACTTC	CSATPLAGEVETQYF
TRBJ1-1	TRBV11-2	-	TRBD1	TGTGCCAGCAGCCCAATAAAAGGACAGGGTAGGGTAAAAGAAGCTTTCTTT	CASSPIKGQGRVKEAFF
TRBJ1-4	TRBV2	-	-	TGTGCCAGCAGGGGCGAACTGTTTTTT	CASRGELFF
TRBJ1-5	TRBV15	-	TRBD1	TGTGCCACCAGCGAACAGGGGTTGGGCAATCAGCCCCAGCATTTT	CATSEQGLGNQPQHF
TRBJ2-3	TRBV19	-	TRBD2	TGTGCCAGCAGTCTAGCGGGATCCACAGATACGCAGTATTTT	CASSLAGSTDTQYF
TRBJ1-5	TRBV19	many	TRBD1	TGTGCCAGTAGTATGGACAGGGTTCCCCAGCCCCAGCATTTT	CASSMDRVPQPQHF
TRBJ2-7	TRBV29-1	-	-	TGCAGCGTCGAGGGGGGCCAGGGCTACGAGCAGTACTTC	CSVEGGQGYEQYF
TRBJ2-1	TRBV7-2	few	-	-	CASSSHFGNEQFF
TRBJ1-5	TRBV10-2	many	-	TGCGCCAGCAGTGAGAGGTTGTGGGGGGCCGGTCAGCCCCAGCATTTT	CASSERLWGAGQPQHF
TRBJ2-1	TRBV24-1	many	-	TGTGCCACCAGTGCCGGGTCCTACAATGAGCAGTTCTTC	CATSAGSYNEQFF
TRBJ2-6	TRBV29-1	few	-	TGCAGCGTACAAACAGGGACTGGGGCCAACGTCCTGACTTTC	CSVQTGTGANVLTF